The sample holds many counts of the clone carrying this T cell receptor beta chain. This entry comes from a study of blood T cell repertoires in COVID-19. Study at large: The analysed material was cDNA or gDNA that came from T cells, B-cell-depleted T cells, or PBMCs.

The repertoire was sequenced with immunoSEQ multiplex PCR; TCRdb's copy has only in-frame clones and lacks some. Found here are approximately 92,000 clones, about two thirds of them singletons; the top ten hold around 24%. The CDR3 has 14 amino acids. The trim removed 3 bases at V and 4 bases at J, leaving 2 bases unmatched. Germline loops: CDR1 SNHLY, CDR2 FYNNEI. The sample consisted of peripheral blood. This sequence originates from a woman aged 60-75 years in a cohort sampled during active or convalescent COVID-19. V usage is TRBV2 and J usage is TRBJ1-5; 8 nucleotides match TRBD1. In DNA form, the CDR3 reads TGTGCCAGCAGTGATTGGACAGGGAATCAGCCCCAGCATTTT. Translated, it gives CASSDWTGNQPQHF.